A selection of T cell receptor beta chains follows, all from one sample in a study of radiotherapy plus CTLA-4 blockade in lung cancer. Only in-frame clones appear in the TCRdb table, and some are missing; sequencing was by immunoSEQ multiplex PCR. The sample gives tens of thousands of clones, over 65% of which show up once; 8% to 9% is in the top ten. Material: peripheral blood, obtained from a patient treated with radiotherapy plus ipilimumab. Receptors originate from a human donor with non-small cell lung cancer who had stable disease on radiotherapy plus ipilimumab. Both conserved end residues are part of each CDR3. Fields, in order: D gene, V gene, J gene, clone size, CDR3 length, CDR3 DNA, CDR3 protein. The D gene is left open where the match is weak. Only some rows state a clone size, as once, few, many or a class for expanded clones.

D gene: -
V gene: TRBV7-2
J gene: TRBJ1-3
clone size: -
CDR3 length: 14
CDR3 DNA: TGTGCCAGCAGCTTAGCGGACACCGGAAACACCATATATTTT
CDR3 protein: CASSLADTGNTIYF

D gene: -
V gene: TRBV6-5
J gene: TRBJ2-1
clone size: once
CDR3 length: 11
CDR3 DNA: TGTGCCAGCAGTGAAGGGAATGAGCAGTTCTTC
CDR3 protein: CASSEGNEQFF

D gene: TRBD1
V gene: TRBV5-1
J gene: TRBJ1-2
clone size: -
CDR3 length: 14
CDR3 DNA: TGCGCCAGCAGCTTGGGACAGGGGATTTATGGCTACACCTTC
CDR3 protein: CASSLGQGIYGYTF

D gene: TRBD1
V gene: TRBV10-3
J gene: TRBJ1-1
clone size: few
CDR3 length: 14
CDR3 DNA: TGTGCCATCAGTGCGGGACAGGGGATAACTGAAGCTTTCTTT
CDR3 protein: CAISAGQGITEAFF

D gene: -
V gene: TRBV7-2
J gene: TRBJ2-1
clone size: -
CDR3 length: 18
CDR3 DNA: TGTGCCAGCAGCTTAGATTGGTTGGCGGGCAGCTCCTACAATGAGCAGTTCTTC
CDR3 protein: CASSLDWLAGSSYNEQFF

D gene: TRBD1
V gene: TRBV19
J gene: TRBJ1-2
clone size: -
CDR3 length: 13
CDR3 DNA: TGTGCCAGTAGTATAGGGACAGGTAACGGCTACACCTTC
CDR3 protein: CASSIGTGNGYTF

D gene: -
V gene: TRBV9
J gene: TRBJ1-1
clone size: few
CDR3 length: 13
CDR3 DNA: TGTGCCAGCAGCGAGCAGGGGTTTGGTGAAGCTTTCTTT
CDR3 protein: CASSEQGFGEAFF

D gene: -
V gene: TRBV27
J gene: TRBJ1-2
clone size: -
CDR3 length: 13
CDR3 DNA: TGTGCCACCTACACACAGGGTATCGACGGCTACACCTTC
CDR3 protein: CATYTQGIDGYTF

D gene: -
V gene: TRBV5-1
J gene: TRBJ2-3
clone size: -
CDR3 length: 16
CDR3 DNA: TGCGCCAGCAGCACTCTTAGCGGTCTGGTTGCAGATACGCAGTATTTT
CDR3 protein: CASSTLSGLVADTQYF

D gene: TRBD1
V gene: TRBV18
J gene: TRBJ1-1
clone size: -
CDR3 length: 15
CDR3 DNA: TGTGCCAGCTCACCTGGGACAGCCCCGTCGACTGAAGCTTTCTTT
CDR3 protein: CASSPGTAPSTEAFF

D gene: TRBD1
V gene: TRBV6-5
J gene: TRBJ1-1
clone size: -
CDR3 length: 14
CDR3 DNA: TGTGCCAGCAGTTACTCGGACAGGCGCACTGAAGCTTTCTTT
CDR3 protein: CASSYSDRRTEAFF

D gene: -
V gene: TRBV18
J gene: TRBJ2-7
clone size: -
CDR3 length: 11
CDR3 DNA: TGTGCCAGCTCACTGGACTACGAGCAGTACTTC
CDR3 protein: CASSLDYEQYF

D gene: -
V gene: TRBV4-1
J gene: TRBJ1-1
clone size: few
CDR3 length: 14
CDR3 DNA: TGCGCCAGCAGCCACCGGGGTAAAGGGCAAGAAGCTTTCTTT
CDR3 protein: CASSHRGKGQEAFF

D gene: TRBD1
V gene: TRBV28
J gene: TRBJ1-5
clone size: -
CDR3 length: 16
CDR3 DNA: TGTGCCAGCAGTTATCGCCTGAGGGGGCGCAATCAGCCCCAGCATTTT
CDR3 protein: CASSYRLRGRNQPQHF

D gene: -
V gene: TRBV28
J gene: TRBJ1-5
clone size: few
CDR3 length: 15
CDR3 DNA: TGTGCCAGCAGTTTTCCCGGGAGTGGCAATCAGCCCCAGCATTTT
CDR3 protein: CASSFPGSGNQPQHF

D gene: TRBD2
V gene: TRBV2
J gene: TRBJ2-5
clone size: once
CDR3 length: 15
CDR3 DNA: TGTGCCAGCAGTGGACTAGCGGGGGTTCAAGAGACCCAGTACTTC
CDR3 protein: CASSGLAGVQETQYF

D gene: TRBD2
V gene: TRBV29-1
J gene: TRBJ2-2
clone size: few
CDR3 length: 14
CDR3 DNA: TGCAGCGTTCGGGGGGTTCGGGGCACCGGGGAGCTGTTTTTT
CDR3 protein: CSVRGVRGTGELFF

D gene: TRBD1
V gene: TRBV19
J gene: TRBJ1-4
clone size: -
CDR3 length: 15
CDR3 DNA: TGTGCCAGTAGTACGGAGGGACAGGGAAGGAGAAAACTGTTTTTT
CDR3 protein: CASSTEGQGRRKLFF

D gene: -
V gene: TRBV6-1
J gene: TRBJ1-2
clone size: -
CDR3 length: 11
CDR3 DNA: TGTGCCAGCAGTGACGGTCCCCCCACTGAATTC
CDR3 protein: CASSDGPPTEF

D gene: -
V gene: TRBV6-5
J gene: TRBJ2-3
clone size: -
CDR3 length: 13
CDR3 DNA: TGTGCCAGCAGTTATCACTTAGGAGATACGCAGTATTTT
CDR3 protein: CASSYHLGDTQYF

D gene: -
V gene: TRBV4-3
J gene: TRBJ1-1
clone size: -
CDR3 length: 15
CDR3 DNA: TGCGCCAGCAGCCACCTCCAGGGGTTGAACACTGAAGCTTTCTTT
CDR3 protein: CASSHLQGLNTEAFF

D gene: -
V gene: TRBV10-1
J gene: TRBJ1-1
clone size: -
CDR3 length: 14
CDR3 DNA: TGCGCCAGCAGTGATGGGGAAATTAACACTGAAGCTTTCTTT
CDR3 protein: CASSDGEINTEAFF

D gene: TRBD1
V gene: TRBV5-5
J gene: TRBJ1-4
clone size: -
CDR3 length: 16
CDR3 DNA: TGTGCCAGCAGCTTGGTCGTACAGGGGGCTAATGAAAAACTGTTTTTT
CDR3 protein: CASSLVVQGANEKLFF

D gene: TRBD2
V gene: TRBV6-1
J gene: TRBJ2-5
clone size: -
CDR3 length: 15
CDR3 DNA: TGTGCCAGCATCACCCTAGCGGGGGGGCAAGAGACCCAGTACTTC
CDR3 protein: CASITLAGGQETQYF

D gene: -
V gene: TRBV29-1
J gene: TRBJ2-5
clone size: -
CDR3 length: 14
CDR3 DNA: TGCAGCGTTGCCGGGGCAGGGAACCTAGAGACCCAGTACTTC
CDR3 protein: CSVAGAGNLETQYF

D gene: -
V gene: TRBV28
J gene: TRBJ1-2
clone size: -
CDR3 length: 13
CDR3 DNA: TGTGCCAGCAGTTTATTCGGAGGAGAAGGCTACACCTTC
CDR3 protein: CASSLFGGEGYTF

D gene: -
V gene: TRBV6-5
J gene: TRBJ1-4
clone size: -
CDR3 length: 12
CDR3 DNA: TGTGCCAGCAAGGGGTCAGGTGAAAAACTGTTTTTT
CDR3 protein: CASKGSGEKLFF

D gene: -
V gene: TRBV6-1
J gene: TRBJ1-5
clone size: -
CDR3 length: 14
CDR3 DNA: TGTGCCAGCAGTGAAGGGCAGGGGTCTCAGCCCCAGCATTTT
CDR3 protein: CASSEGQGSQPQHF

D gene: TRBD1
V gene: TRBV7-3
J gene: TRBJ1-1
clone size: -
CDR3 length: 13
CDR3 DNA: TGTGCCAGCAGCCCAAAGACAGGGGCTGAAGCTTTCTTT
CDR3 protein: CASSPKTGAEAFF

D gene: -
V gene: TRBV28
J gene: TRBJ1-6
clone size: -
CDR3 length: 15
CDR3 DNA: TGTGCCAGCAGCCGAGATCAGGTCTATAATTCACCCCTCCACTTT
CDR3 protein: CASSRDQVYNSPLHF

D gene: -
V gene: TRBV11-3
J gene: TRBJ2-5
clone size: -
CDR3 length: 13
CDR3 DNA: TGTGCCAGCAGCTCAGGACAGAAAGAGACCCAGTACTTC
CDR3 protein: CASSSGQKETQYF

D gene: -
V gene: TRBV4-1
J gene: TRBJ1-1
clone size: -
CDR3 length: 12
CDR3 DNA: TGCGCCAGCAGCCACTACGGGGCTGAAGCTTTCTTT
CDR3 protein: CASSHYGAEAFF